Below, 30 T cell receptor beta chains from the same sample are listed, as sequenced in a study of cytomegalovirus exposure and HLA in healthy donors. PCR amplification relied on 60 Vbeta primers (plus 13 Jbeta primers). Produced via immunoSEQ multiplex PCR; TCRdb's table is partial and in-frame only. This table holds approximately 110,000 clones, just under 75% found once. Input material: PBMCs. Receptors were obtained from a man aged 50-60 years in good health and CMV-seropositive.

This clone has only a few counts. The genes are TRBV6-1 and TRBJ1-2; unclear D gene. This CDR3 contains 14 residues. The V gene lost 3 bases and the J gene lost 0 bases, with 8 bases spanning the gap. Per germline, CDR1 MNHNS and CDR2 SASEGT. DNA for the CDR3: TGTGCCAGCAGTGAGAGGCTTTCTAACTATGGCTACACCTTC. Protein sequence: CASSERLSNYGYTF.

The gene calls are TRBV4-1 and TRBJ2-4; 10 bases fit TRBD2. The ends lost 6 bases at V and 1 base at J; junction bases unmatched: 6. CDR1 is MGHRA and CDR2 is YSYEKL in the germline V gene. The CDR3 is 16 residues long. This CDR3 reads CASRLAGYGAKNIQYF. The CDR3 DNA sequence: TGCGCCAGCAGACTAGCGGGATATGGGGCCAAAAACATTCAGTACTTC.

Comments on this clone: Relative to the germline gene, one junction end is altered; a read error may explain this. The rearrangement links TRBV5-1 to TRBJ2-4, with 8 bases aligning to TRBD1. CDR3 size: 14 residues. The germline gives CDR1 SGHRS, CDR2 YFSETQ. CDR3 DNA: TGCGCCAGCAGCTTCCTAGGACAGGGAAACAGTCAGTACTTC. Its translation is CASSFLGQGNSQYF.

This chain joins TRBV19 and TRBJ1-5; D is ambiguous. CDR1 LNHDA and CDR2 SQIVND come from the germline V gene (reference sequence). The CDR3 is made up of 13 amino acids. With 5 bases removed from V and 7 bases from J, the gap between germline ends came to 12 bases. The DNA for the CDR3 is TGTGCCAGTAGTCCGAAGGGAGTCCAGCCCCAGCATTTT. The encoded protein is CASSPKGVQPQHF.

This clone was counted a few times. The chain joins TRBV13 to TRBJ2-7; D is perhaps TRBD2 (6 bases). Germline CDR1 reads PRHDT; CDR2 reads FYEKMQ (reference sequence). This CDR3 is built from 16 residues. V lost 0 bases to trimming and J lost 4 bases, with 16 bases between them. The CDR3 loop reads CASSLGVLAAAYEQYF. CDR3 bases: TGTGCCAGCAGCTTAGGGGTATTAGCGGCTGCGTACGAGCAGTACTTC. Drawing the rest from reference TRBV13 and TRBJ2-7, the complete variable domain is AAGVIQSPRHLIKEKRETATLKCYPIPRHDTVYWYQQGPGQDPQFLISFYEKMQSDKGSIPDRFSAQQFSDYHSELNMSSLELGDSALYFCASSLGVLAAAYEQYFGPGTRLTVT.

The CDR3, as DNA: TGTGCCAGCTCACCCCGAGCAGGGGATGCGGCTTTCTTT. This translates into CASSPRAGDAAFF. This rearrangement joins TRBV18 to TRBJ1-1; D perhaps matches TRBD1 (6 bases). Trimming removed 3 bases at V and 11 bases at J, with 16 bases between. CDR3 length: 13 amino acids. Germline CDR1 and CDR2: KGHSH and LQKENI.

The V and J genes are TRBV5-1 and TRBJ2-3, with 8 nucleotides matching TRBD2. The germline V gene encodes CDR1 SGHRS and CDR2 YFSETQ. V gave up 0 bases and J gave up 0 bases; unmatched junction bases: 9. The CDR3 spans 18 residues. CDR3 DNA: TGCGCCAGCAGCTTGGGTGGCGCCGCGGGGGGTAGCACAGATACGCAGTATTTT. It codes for CASSLGGAAGGSTDTQYF.

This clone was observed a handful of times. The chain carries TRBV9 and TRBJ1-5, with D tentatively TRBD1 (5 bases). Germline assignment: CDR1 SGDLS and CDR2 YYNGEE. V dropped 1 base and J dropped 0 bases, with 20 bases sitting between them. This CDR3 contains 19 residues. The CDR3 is CASSVLTSKQGGSNQPQHF. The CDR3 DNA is TGTGCCAGCAGCGTACTGACGTCGAAGCAGGGCGGTAGCAATCAGCCCCAGCATTTT.

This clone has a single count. DNA of the CDR3: TGTGCCATGGGAACTAGCGGTACCTACGAGCAGTACTTC. It specifies CAMGTSGTYEQYF. V gene TRBV10-3 combines with J gene TRBJ2-7, with 8 positions matching TRBD2. V shed 9 bases, J shed 2 bases, and the junction held 6 bases outside the gene matches. From germline, CDR1 is ENHRY and CDR2 SYGVKD. The length of the CDR3 is 13 residues.

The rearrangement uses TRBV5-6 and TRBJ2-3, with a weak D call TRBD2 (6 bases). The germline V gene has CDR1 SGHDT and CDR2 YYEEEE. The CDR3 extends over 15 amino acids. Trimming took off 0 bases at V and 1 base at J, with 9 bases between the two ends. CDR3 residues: CASSLAGAGTDTQYF. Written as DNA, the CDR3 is TGTGCCAGCAGCTTGGCGGGAGCGGGCACAGATACGCAGTATTTT. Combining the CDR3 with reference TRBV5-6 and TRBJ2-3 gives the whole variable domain DAGVTQSPTHLIKTRGQQVTLRCSPKSGHDTVSWYQQALGQGPQFIFQYYEEEERQRGNFPDRFSGHQFPNYSSELNVNALLLGDSALYLCASSLAGAGTDTQYFGPGTRLTVL.

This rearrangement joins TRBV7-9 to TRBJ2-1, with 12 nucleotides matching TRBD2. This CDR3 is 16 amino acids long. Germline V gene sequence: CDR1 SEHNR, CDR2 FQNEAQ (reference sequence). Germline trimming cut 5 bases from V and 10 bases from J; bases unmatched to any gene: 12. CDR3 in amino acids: CASSLRTSGTPQEQFF. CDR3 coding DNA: TGTGCCAGCAGCCTGCGGACTAGCGGGACCCCTCAGGAGCAGTTCTTC.

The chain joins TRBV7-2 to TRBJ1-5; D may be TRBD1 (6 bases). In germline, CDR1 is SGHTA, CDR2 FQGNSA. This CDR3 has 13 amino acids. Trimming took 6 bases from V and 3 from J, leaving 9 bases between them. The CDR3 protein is CASSTGLNQPQHF. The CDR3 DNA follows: TGTGCCAGCAGTACAGGGCTCAATCAGCCCCAGCATTTT.

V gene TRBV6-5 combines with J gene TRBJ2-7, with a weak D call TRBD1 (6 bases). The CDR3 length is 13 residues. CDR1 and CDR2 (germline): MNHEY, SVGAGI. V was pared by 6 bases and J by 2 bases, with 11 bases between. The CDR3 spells CASSPTGAYEQYF. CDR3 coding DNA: TGTGCCAGCAGCCCGACAGGTGCCTACGAGCAGTACTTC.

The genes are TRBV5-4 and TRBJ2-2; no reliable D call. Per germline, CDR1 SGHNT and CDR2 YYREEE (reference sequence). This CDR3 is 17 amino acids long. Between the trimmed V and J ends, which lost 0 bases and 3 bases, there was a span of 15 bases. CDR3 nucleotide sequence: TGTGCCAGCAGCTTGGTGTCCTTCCTCCCGGACACCGGGGAGCTGTTTTTT. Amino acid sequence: CASSLVSFLPDTGELFF.

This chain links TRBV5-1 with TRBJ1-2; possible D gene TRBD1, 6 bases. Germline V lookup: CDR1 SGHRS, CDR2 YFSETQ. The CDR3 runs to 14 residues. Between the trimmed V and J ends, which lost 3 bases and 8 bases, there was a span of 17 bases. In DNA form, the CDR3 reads TGCGCCAGCAGCTGGTCGACAGGCGGGGGGGGCTACACCTTC. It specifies CASSWSTGGGGYTF.

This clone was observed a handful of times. DNA of the CDR3: TGTGCCAGCAGCGCCGACAGGTGGAATTCACCCCTCCACTTT. Its translation is CASSADRWNSPLHF. V usage is TRBV5-4 and J usage is TRBJ1-6; maybe TRBD1 (6 bases). Trimming removed 4 bases from V and 7 bases from J, with 12 bases in between. Germline assignment: CDR1 SGHNT and CDR2 YYREEE (reference sequence). The CDR3 loop spans 14 amino acids. Together with reference TRBV5-4 and TRBJ1-6, the CDR3 gives the full variable domain: ETGVTQSPTHLIKTRGQQVTLRCSSQSGHNTVSWYQQALGQGPQFIFQYYREEENGRGNFPPRFSGLQFPNYSSELNVNALELDDSALYLCASSADRWNSPLHFGNGTRLTVT.

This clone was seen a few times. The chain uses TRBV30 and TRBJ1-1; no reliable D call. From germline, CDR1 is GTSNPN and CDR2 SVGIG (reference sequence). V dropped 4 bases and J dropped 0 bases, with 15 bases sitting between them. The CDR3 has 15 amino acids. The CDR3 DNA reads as TGTGCCTGGACCCTGGGGAGGGCTCTGAACACTGAAGCTTTCTTT. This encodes CAWTLGRALNTEAFF. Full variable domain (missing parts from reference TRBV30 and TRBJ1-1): SQTIHQWPATLVQPVGSPLSLECTVEGTSNPNLYWYRQAAGRGLQLLFYSVGIGQISSEVPQNLSASRPQDRQFILSSKKLLLSDSGFYLCAWTLGRALNTEAFFGQGTRLTVV.

In DNA form, the CDR3 reads TGTGCCAGCAGTTCTGGCCCTTATAGCAATCAGCCCCAGCATTTT. This encodes CASSSGPYSNQPQHF. The V and J genes are TRBV2 and TRBJ1-5; D unresolved. V gave up 5 bases and J gave up 0 bases, with 11 bases separating them. In germline, CDR1 is SNHLY, CDR2 FYNNEI. The CDR3 is 15 residues long.

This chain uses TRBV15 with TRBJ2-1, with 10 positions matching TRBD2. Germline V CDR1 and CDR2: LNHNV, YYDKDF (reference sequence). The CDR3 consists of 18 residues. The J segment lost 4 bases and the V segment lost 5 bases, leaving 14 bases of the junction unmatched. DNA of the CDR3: TGTGCCACCAGCCCCAAACCGGGAGCGGGGGGGGTATACAATGAGCAGTTCTTC. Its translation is CATSPKPGAGGVYNEQFF.

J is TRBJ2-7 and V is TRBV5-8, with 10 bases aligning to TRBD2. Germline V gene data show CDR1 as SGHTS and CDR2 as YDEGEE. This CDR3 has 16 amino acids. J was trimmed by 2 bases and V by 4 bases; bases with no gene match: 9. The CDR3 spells CASSRSGTSEPYEQYF. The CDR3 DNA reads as TGTGCCAGCAGCCGAAGTGGGACTAGCGAGCCCTACGAGCAGTACTTC.

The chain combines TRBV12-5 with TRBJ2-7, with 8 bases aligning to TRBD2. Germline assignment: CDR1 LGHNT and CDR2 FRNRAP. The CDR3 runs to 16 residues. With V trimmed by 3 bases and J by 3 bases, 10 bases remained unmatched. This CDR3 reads CASGLDSRGGYYEQYF. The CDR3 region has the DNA TGTGCTAGTGGTTTAGATTCCCGGGGGGGCTACTACGAGCAGTACTTC.

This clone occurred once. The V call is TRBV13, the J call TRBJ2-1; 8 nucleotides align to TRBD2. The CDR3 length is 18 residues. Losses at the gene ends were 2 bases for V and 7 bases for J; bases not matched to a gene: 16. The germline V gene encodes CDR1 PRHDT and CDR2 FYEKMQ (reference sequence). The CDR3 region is CASSLSPIRRGVWNEQFF. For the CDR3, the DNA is TGTGCCAGCAGCTTAAGCCCCATCCGGCGGGGGGTATGGAATGAGCAGTTCTTC. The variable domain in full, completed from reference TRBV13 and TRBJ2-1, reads AAGVIQSPRHLIKEKRETATLKCYPIPRHDTVYWYQQGPGQDPQFLISFYEKMQSDKGSIPDRFSAQQFSDYHSELNMSSLELGDSALYFCASSLSPIRRGVWNEQFFGPGTRLTVL.

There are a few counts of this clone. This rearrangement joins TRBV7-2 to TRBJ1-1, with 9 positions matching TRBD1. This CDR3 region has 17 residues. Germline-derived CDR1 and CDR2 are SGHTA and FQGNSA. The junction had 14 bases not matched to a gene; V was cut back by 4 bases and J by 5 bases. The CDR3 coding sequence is TGTGCCAGCAGCTCGGCCGGGACAGGGTGGTCGGGGACTGAAGCTTTCTTT. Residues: CASSSAGTGWSGTEAFF.

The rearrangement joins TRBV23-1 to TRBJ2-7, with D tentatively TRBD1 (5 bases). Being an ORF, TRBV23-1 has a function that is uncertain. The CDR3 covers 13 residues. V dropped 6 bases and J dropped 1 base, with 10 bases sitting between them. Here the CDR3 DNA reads TGCGCCAGCAGGTCCACAGGTTCCTACGAGCAGTACTTC. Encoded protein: CASRSTGSYEQYF.

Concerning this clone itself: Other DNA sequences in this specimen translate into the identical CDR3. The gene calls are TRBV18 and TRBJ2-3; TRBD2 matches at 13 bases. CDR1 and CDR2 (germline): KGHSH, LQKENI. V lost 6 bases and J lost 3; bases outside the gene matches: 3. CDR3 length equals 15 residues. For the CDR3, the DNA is TGTGCCAGCTCGCGGACTAGCGGGAGTACAGATACGCAGTATTTT. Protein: CASSRTSGSTDTQYF.

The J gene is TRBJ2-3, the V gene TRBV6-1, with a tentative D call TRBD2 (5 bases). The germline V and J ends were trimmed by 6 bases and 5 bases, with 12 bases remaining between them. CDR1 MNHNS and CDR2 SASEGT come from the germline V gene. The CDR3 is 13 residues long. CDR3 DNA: TGTGCCAGCAGATTAGGACTCCAAGATACGCAGTATTTT. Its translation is CASRLGLQDTQYF.

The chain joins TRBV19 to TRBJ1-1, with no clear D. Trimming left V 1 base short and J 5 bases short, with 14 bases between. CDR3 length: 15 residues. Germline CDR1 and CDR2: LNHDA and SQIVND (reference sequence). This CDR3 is CASSIGTRRRTEAFF. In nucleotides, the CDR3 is TGTGCCAGTAGTATAGGGACCCGGAGGCGAACTGAAGCTTTCTTT.

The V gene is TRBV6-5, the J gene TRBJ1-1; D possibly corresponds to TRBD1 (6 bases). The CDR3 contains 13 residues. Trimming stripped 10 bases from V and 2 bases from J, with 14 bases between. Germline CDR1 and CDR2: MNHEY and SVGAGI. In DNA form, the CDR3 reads TGTGCCACCCGGACAGACTTAAACACTGAAGCTTTCTTT. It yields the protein CATRTDLNTEAFF.

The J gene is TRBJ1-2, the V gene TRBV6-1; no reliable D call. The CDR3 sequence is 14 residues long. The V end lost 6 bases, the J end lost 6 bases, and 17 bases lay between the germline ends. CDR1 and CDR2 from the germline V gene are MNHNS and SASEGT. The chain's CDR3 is CASSLTLRLNGYTF. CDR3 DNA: TGTGCCAGCAGCCTGACTCTGCGGCTGAATGGCTACACCTTC.

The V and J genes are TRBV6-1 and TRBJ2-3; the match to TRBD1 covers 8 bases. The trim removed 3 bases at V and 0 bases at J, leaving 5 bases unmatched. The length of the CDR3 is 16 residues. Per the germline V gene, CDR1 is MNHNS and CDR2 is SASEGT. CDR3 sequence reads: CASSDIGQGSTDTQYF. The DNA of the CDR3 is TGTGCCAGCAGTGACATAGGACAGGGCAGCACAGATACGCAGTATTTT.